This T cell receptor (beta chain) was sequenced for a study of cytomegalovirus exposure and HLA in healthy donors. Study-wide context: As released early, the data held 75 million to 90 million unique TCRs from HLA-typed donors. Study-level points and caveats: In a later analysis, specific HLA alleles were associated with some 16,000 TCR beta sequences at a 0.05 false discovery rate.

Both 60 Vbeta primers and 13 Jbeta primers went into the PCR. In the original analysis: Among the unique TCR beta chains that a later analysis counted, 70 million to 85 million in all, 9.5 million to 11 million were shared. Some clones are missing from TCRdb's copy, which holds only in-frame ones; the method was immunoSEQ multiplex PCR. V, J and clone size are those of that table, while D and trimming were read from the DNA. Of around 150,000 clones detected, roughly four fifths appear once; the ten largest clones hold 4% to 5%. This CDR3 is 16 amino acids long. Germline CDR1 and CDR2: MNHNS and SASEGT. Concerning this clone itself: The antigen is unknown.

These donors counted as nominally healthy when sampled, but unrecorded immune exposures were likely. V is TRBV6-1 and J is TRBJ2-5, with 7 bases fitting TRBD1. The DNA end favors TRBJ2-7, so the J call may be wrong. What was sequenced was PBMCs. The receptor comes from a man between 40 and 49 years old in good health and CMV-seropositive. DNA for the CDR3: TGTGCCAGCAGTGCATACCACAGGGGAGTCGACTACGAGCAGTACTTC. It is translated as CASSAYHRGVDYEQYF.